A selection of T cell receptor beta chains follows, all from one sample in a study of regulatory T cells in long-lasting Graves disease. TCRdb recomputed calls from the multiplex PCR reads with MiXCR, one row per CDR3 protein. The sample records around 420,000 distinct CDR3 sequences, 15% being singletons. This same sample was also taken into another study, of T cells in Graves' hyperthyroidism and ophthalmopathy.

This sample comprised peripheral blood mononuclear cells (PBMCs), obtained at new diagnosis, from a patient treated with antithyroid drugs. The receptors derive from a woman in her thirties or forties with Graves disease. CDR3s include the opening cysteine and the closing phenylalanine or tryptophan. Fields, in order: clone size, V gene, J gene, D gene, CDR3 DNA, CDR3 protein. The D gene is left open where the match is weak. Not all rows give a size; the values are once, few, many and, for expanded clones, a class.

many	TRBV2	TRBJ2-5	-	TGTGCCAGCGGTGACGGAGAAGAGACCCAGTACTTC	CASGDGEETQYF
-	TRBV9	TRBJ2-6	-	TGTGCCAGCAGCGCGACAGGATTTGCTGGGGCCAACGTCCTGACTTTC	CASSATGFAGANVLTF
many	TRBV25-1	TRBJ2-2	-	TGTGCCAGCAGTGTTGGTTCAGCCACCGGGGAGCTGTTTTTT	CASSVGSATGELFF
-	TRBV19	TRBJ1-1	-	TGTGCCAGTAGTATTCGGGGGGCGGATGAAGCTTTCTTT	CASSIRGADEAFF
few	TRBV6-1	TRBJ1-5	TRBD1	TGTGCCAGCAGCAGACAGGGGGCTCAGCCCCAGCATTTT	CASSRQGAQPQHF
-	TRBV7-9	TRBJ2-2	-	TGTGCCAGCAGCCCACTAGGGTCGGGGGCCGGCGGGGAGCTGTTTTTT	CASSPLGSGAGGELFF
-	TRBV6-5	TRBJ2-1	TRBD2	TGTGCCAGCAGTTACTCAGGTGGGAGGGCCTACAATGAGCAGTTCTTC	CASSYSGGRAYNEQFF
few	TRBV4-1	TRBJ2-7	TRBD1	TGCGCCAGCAGCCAAGATTGGGGACAGGCCTACGAGCAGTACTTC	CASSQDWGQAYEQYF
few	TRBV4-3	TRBJ2-3	-	TGCGCCAGCAGCCAAGATTTTAAGGGATTGGTAACAGATACGCAGTATTTT	CASSQDFKGLVTDTQYF
few	TRBV3-1	TRBJ2-1	TRBD1	TGTGCCAGCAGCCCGGGACAGGGGGCGCTTGAGAATGAGCAGTTCTTC	CASSPGQGALENEQFF